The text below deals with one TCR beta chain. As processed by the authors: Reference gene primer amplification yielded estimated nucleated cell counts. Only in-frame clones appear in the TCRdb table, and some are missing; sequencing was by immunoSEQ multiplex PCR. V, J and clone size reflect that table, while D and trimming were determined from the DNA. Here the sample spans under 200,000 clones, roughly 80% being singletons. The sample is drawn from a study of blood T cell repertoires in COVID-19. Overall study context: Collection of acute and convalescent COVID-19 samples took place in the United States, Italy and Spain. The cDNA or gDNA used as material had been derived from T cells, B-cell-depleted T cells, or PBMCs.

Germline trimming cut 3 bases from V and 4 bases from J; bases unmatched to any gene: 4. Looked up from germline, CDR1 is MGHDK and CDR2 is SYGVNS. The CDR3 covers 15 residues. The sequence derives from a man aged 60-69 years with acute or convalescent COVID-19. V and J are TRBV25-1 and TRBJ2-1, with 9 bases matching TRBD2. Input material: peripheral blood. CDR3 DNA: TGTGCCAGCAGTGACAGCGGGAGGCCGTACAATGAGCAGTTCTTC. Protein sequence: CASSDSGRPYNEQFF.